This T cell receptor beta chain comes out of a study of blood T cell repertoires in COVID-19. About the research overall: Nucleic acid was either cDNA or gDNA, and it came from T cells, B-cell-depleted T cells, or PBMCs.

Original analysis: From reference gene primer amplification, estimates of nucleated cell counts were derived. Assay used: immunoSEQ multiplex PCR; TCRdb lists only in-frame clones, some missing. The V and J calls and the clone size are those of that table, but D and trimming were determined from the DNA. The table lists 80,000 to 95,000 clones, around 84% of them singletons. The V and J ends lost 0 bases and 7 bases respectively, with 15 bases between them. CDR3 length: 15 amino acids. Germline V gene data show CDR1 as MGHRA and CDR2 as YSYEKL. The chain links TRBV4-1 to TRBJ1-2, with D possibly TRBD1 on 5 matching bases. This TCR came from an elderly woman in a cohort sampled during active or convalescent COVID-19. Material: peripheral blood. The CDR3 spells CASSQDQWQGGGYTF. CDR3 nucleotides: TGCGCCAGCAGCCAAGATCAGTGGCAGGGAGGTGGCTACACCTTC.